A selection of T cell receptor beta chains follows, all from one sample in a study of technical replicates of blood from several donors. TCRdb's copy holds only in-frame clones and misses some; the assay was immunoSEQ multiplex PCR. Of around 65,000 clones listed, 70% to 90% are singletons. The sample taken for sequencing was PBMCs. These receptors were collected from a human donor in good health. Some clones in this sample may be carry-over from other donors' samples. The CDR3 runs from the conserved cysteine through the conserved F or W. A D gene is named only where the DNA matches it firmly. Clone size is not always given. Where it is, it says once, few, many or a class for expanded clones.

abundance: -; len: 14; d_gene: -; j_gene: TRBJ2-1; v_gene: TRBV4-1; CDR3aa: CASSQDGSYNEQFF; CDR3nt: TGCGCCAGCAGCCAAGACGGGAGCTACAATGAGCAGTTCTTC
abundance: -; len: 15; d_gene: TRBD1; j_gene: TRBJ1-2; v_gene: TRBV25-1; CDR3aa: CASSETRTGGYGYTF; CDR3nt: TGTGCCAGCAGTGAAACCCGGACAGGAGGCTATGGCTACACCTTC
abundance: -; len: 12; d_gene: -; j_gene: TRBJ2-1; v_gene: TRBV7-9; CDR3aa: CASSFLVNEQFF; CDR3nt: TGTGCCAGCAGCTTCTTAGTCAATGAGCAGTTCTTC
abundance: few; len: 16; d_gene: TRBD1; j_gene: TRBJ1-3; v_gene: TRBV19; CDR3aa: CASRPNRDSSGNTIYF; CDR3nt: TGTGCCAGTAGGCCCAACAGGGACAGCTCTGGAAACACCATATATTTT
abundance: -; len: 14; d_gene: -; j_gene: TRBJ1-1; v_gene: TRBV5-4; CDR3aa: CASSLSTVNTEAFF; CDR3nt: TGTGCCAGCAGCCTCTCGACAGTGAACACTGAAGCTTTCTTT
abundance: -; len: 15; d_gene: TRBD2; j_gene: TRBJ2-1; v_gene: TRBV9; CDR3aa: CASSPGLAGLNEQFF; CDR3nt: TGTGCCAGCAGCCCGGGACTAGCGGGGCTCAATGAGCAGTTCTTC
abundance: -; len: 13; d_gene: -; j_gene: TRBJ1-2; v_gene: TRBV7-9; CDR3aa: CASSLRAEYGYTF; CDR3nt: TGTGCCAGCAGCTTAAGAGCGGAATATGGCTACACCTTC
abundance: -; len: 15; d_gene: TRBD2; j_gene: TRBJ2-1; v_gene: TRBV11-2; CDR3aa: CASSLTSGNYNEQFF; CDR3nt: TGTGCCAGCAGCTTAACTAGCGGGAACTACAATGAGCAGTTCTTC
abundance: -; len: 14; d_gene: TRBD2; j_gene: TRBJ2-7; v_gene: TRBV9; CDR3aa: CASSMTSGSHEQYF; CDR3nt: TGTGCCAGCAGCATGACTAGCGGGAGCCACGAGCAGTACTTC
abundance: -; len: 13; d_gene: -; j_gene: TRBJ2-3; v_gene: TRBV5-1; CDR3aa: CASSYRDVDTQYF; CDR3nt: TGCGCCAGCAGTTACAGGGATGTGGATACGCAGTATTTT
abundance: -; len: 14; d_gene: -; j_gene: TRBJ1-2; v_gene: TRBV5-4; CDR3aa: CASSLGRELYGYTF; CDR3nt: TGTGCCAGCAGCTTGGGCAGGGAACTCTATGGCTACACCTTC
abundance: -; len: 12; d_gene: -; j_gene: TRBJ2-7; v_gene: TRBV5-8; CDR3aa: CASSPLSYEQYF; CDR3nt: TGTGCCAGCAGCCCCCTCTCCTACGAGCAGTACTTC
abundance: -; len: 16; d_gene: TRBD2; j_gene: TRBJ2-3; v_gene: TRBV4-2; CDR3aa: CASSQVSGGGADTQYF; CDR3nt: TGTGCCAGCAGCCAAGTCTCGGGAGGGGGAGCAGATACGCAGTATTTT
abundance: -; len: 13; d_gene: -; j_gene: TRBJ2-5; v_gene: TRBV11-3; CDR3aa: CASSPRGGETQYF; CDR3nt: TGTGCCAGCAGCCCAAGGGGCGGAGAGACCCAGTACTTC
abundance: -; len: 14; d_gene: -; j_gene: TRBJ1-2; v_gene: TRBV9; CDR3aa: CASSAEVQGAGYTF; CDR3nt: TGTGCCAGCAGCGCCGAGGTACAAGGGGCTGGCTACACCTTC
abundance: -; len: 15; d_gene: -; j_gene: TRBJ2-7; v_gene: TRBV5-4; CDR3aa: CASSAPSVTFNEQYF; CDR3nt: TGTGCCAGCAGCGCCCCTAGCGTTACCTTCAACGAGCAGTACTTC
abundance: -; len: 12; d_gene: -; j_gene: TRBJ1-2; v_gene: TRBV6-5; CDR3aa: CATKERVYGYTF; CDR3nt: TGTGCCACTAAAGAGAGGGTCTATGGCTACACCTTC
abundance: -; len: 15; d_gene: -; j_gene: TRBJ2-7; v_gene: TRBV7-2; CDR3aa: CASSLVAAQGYEQYF; CDR3nt: TGTGCCAGCAGCTTAGTAGCGGCCCAAGGCTACGAGCAGTACTTC
abundance: -; len: 16; d_gene: TRBD1; j_gene: TRBJ1-6; v_gene: TRBV18; CDR3aa: CASSPLISRGPEALHF; CDR3nt: TGTGCCAGCTCACCATTAATCAGCAGGGGGCCTGAGGCCCTCCACTTT
abundance: few; len: 15; d_gene: -; j_gene: TRBJ1-5; v_gene: TRBV29-1; CDR3aa: CSPLLGGAGFQPQHF; CDR3nt: TGCAGCCCCCTTCTTGGGGGCGCAGGTTTTCAGCCCCAGCATTTT
abundance: -; len: 13; d_gene: -; j_gene: TRBJ1-4; v_gene: TRBV15; CDR3aa: CATSRDFSEKLFF; CDR3nt: TGTGCCACCAGCAGAGATTTTTCGGAAAAACTGTTTTTT
abundance: -; len: 15; d_gene: TRBD1; j_gene: TRBJ1-1; v_gene: TRBV7-6; CDR3aa: CASSLQTGVWTEAFF; CDR3nt: TGTGCCAGCAGCCTCCAGACAGGGGTTTGGACTGAAGCTTTCTTT
abundance: -; len: 16; d_gene: TRBD2; j_gene: TRBJ2-5; v_gene: TRBV5-4; CDR3aa: CASSMSTSGGQETQYF; CDR3nt: TGTGCCAGCAGCATGTCGACTAGCGGGGGGCAGGAGACCCAGTACTTC
abundance: -; len: 14; d_gene: -; j_gene: TRBJ1-5; v_gene: TRBV12-5; CDR3aa: CASGPGLGNQPQHF; CDR3nt: TGTGCTAGTGGGCCAGGATTAGGCAATCAGCCCCAGCATTTT